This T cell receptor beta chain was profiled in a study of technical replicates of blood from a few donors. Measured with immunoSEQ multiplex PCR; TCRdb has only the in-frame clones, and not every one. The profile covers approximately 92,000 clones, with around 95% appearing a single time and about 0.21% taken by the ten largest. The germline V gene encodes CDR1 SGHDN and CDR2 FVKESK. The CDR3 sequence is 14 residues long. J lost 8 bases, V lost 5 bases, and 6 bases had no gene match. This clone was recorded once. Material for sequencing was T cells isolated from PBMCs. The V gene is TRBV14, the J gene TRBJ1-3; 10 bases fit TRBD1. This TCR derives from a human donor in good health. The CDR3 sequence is CASSFTDRGDTIYF. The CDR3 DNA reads TGTGCCAGCAGCTTCACGGACAGGGGGGACACCATATATTTT.